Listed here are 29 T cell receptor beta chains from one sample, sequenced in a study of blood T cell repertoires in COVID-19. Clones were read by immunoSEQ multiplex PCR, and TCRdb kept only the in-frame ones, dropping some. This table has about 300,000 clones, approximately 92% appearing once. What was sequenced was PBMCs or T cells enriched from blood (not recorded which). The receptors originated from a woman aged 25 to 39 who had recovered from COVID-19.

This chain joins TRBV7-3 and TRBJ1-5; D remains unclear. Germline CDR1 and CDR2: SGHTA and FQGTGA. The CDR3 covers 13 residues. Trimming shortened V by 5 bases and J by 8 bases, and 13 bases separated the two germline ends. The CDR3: CASSPSPGEPQHF. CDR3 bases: TGTGCCAGCAGCCCTTCCCCGGGTGAGCCCCAGCATTTT. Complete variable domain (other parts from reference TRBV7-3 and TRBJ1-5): GAGVSQTPSNKVTEKGKYVELRCDPISGHTALYWYRQSLGQGPEFLIYFQGTGAADDSGLPNDRFFAVRPEGSVSTLKIQRTERGDSAVYLCASSPSPGEPQHFGDGTRLSIL.

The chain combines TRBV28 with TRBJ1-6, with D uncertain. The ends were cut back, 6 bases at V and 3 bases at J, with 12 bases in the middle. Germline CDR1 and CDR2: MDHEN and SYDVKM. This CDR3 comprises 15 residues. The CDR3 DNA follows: TGTGCCAGCAGGAAAGACGGCGGCTATAATTCACCCCTCCACTTT. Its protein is CASRKDGGYNSPLHF.

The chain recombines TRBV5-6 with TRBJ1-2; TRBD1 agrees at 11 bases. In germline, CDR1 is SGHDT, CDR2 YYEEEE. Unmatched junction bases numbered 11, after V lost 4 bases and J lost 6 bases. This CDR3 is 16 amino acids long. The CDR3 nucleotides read TGTGCCAGCAGCGCCTCTTATGGACAGGGGGCTGATGGCTACACCTTC. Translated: CASSASYGQGADGYTF.

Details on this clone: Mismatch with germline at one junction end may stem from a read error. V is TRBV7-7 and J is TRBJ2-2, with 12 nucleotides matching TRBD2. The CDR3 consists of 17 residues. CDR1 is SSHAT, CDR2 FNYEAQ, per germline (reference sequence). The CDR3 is CASSKSLAGGPAGELFF. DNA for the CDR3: TGTGCTAGCAGCAAATCCCTAGCGGGAGGGCCGGCCGGGGAGCTGTTTTTT.

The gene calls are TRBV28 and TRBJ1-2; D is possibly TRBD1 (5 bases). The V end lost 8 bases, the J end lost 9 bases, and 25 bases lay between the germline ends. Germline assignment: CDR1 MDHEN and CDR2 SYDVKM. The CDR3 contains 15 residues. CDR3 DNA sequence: TGTGCCAGCCGAGCTTCGGGGCGCGGGGATCCGAGCTACACCTTC. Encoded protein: CASRASGRGDPSYTF.

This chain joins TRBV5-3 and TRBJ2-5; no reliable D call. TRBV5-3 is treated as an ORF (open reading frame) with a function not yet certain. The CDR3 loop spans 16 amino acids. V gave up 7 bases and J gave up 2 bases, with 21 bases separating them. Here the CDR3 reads CARPPFRSVKQETQYF. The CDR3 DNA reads TGTGCCAGACCCCCGTTTCGGTCTGTAAAGCAAGAGACCCAGTACTTC.

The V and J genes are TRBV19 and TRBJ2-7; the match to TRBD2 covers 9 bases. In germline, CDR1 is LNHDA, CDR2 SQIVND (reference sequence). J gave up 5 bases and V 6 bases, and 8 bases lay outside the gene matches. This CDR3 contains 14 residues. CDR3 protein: CASRGLALLDEQYF. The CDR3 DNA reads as TGTGCCAGTAGGGGACTAGCTCTTTTGGACGAGCAGTACTTC.

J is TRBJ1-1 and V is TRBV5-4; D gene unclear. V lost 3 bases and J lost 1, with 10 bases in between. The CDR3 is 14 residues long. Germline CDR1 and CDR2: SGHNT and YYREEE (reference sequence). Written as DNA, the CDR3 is TGTGCCAGCAGCTCCCCGGTGAAGAACACTGAAGCTTTCTTT. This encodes CASSSPVKNTEAFF.

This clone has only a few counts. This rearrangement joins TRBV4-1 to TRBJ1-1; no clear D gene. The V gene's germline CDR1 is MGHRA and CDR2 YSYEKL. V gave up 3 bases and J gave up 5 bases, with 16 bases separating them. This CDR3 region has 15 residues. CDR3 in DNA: TGCGCCAGCAGCCATGCAGATGCGGGTCGAACTGAAGCTTTCTTT. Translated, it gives CASSHADAGRTEAFF.

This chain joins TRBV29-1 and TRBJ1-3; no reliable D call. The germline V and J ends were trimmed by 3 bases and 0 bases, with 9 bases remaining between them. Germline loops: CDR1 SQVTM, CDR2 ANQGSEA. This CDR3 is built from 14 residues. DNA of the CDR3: TGCAGCGTTGAGTCAGGCTACTCTGGAAACACCATATATTTT. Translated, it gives CSVESGYSGNTIYF.

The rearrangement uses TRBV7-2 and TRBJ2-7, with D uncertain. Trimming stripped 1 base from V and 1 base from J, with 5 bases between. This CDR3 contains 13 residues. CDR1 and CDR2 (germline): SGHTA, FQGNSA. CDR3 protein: CASSLGNSYEQYF. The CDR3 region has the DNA TGTGCCAGCAGCTTAGGTAATTCCTACGAGCAGTACTTC.

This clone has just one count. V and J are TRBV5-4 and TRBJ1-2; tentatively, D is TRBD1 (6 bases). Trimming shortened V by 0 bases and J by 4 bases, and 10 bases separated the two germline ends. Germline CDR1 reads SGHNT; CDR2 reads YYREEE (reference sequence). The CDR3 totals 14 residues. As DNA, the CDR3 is TGTGCCAGCAGCTTGGAGGACAGCCCCTATGGCTACACCTTC. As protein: CASSLEDSPYGYTF.

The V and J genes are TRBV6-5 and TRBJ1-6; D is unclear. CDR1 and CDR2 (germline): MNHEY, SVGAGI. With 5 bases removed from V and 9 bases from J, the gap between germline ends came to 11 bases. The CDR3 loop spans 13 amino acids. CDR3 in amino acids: CASSPDIGSPLHF. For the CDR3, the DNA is TGTGCCAGCAGTCCCGATATCGGTTCACCCCTCCACTTT.

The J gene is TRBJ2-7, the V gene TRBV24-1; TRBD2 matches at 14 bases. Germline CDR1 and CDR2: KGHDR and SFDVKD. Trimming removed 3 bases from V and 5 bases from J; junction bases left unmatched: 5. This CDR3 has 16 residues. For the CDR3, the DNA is TGTGCCACCAGTGATAATCGACTAGCGGGAGGGGACGAGCAGTACTTC. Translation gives CATSDNRLAGGDEQYF.

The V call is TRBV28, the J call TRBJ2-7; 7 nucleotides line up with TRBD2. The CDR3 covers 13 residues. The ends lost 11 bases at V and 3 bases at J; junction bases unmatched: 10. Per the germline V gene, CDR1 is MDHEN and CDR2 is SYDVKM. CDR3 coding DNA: TGTGCCGGGGGGGGGAGAGGTGGCTACGAGCAGTACTTC. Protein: CAGGGRGGYEQYF.

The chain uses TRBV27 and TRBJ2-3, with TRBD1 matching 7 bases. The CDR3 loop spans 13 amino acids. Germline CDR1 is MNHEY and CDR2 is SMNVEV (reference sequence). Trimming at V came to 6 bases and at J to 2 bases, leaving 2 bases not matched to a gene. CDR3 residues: CASRGGYTDTQYF. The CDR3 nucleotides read TGTGCCAGCAGAGGGGGCTACACAGATACGCAGTATTTT.

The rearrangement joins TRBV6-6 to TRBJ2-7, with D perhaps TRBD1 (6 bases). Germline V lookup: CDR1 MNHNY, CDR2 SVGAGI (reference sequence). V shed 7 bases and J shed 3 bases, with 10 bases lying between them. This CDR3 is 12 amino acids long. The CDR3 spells CASNEQGYEQYF. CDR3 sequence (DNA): TGTGCCAGCAACGAACAGGGCTACGAGCAGTACTTC.

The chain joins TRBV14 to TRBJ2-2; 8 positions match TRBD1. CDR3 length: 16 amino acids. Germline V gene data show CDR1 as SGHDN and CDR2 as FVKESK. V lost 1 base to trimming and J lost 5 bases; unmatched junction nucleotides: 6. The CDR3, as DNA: TGTGCCAGCAGCCAAGGTCAGGACAGGGATACCGGGGAGCTGTTTTTT. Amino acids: CASSQGQDRDTGELFF.

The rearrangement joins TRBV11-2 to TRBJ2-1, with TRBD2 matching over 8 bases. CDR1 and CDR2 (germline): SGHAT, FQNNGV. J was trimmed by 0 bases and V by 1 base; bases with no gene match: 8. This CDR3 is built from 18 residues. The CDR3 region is CASSLASSGYSSYNEQFF. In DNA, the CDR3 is TGTGCCAGCAGCTTAGCCTCTAGCGGGTACAGCTCCTACAATGAGCAGTTCTTC.

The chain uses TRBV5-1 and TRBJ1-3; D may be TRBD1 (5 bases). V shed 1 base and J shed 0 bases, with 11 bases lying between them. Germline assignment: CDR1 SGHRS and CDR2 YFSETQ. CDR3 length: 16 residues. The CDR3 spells CASSLSGSHSGNTIYF. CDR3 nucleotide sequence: TGCGCCAGCAGCTTGTCAGGGTCCCACTCTGGAAACACCATATATTTT.

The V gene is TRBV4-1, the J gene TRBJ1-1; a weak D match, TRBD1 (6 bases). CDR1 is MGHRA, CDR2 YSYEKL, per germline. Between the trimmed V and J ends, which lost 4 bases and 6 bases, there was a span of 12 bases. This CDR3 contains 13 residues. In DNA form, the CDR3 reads TGCGCCAGCAGCCCCGGGACAATGGCTGAAGCTTTCTTT. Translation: CASSPGTMAEAFF.

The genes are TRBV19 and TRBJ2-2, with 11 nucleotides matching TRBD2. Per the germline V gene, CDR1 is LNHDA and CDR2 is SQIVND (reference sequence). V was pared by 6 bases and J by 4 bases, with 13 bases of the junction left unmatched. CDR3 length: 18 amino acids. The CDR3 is CASRRPGTSGSRTGELFF. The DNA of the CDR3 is TGTGCCAGTAGAAGACCGGGTACTAGCGGGAGTCGCACCGGGGAGCTGTTTTTT.

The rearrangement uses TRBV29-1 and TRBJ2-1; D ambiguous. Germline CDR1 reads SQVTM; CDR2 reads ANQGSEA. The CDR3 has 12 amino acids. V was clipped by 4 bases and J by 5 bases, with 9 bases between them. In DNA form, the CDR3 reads TGCAGCGTTGTACGTACAGACAATGAGCAGTTCTTC. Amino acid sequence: CSVVRTDNEQFF.

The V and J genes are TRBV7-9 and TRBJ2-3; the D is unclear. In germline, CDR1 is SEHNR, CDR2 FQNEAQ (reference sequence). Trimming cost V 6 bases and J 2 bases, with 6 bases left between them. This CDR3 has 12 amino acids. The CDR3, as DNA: TGTGCCAGCAGTTCAAACACAGATACGCAGTATTTT. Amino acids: CASSSNTDTQYF.

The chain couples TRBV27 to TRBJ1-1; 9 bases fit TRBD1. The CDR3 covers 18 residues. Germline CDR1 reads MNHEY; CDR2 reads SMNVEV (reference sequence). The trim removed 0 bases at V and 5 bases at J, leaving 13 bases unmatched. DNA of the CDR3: TGTGCCAGCAGTTTATCTGGGACAGGGTTTTCCCTTCTGACTGAAGCTTTCTTT. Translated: CASSLSGTGFSLLTEAFF.

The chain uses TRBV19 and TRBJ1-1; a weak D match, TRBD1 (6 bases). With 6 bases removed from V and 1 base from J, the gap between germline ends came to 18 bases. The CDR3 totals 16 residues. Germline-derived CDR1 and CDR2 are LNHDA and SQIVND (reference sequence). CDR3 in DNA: TGTGCCAGTAGCCGGGAACAGGGAAAAACGAACACTGAAGCTTTCTTT. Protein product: CASSREQGKTNTEAFF.

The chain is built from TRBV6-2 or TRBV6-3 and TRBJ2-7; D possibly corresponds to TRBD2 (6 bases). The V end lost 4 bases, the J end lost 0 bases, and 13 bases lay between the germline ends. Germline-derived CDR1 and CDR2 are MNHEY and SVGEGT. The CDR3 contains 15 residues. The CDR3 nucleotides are TGTGCCAGCAGTTCCTGGGACTTAAGCTCCTACGAGCAGTACTTC. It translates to CASSSWDLSSYEQYF.

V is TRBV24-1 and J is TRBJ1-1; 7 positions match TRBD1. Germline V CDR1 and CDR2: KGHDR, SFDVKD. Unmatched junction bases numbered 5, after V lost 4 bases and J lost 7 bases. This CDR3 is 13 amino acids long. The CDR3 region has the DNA TGTGCCACCAGTGACTTCCAGGGGGTTGAAGCTTTCTTT. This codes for CATSDFQGVEAFF.

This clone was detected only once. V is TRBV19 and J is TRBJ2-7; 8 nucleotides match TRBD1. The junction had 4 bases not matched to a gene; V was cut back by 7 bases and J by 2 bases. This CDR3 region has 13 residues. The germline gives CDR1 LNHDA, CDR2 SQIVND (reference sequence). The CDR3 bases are TGTGCCAGTAAGCTACAGGGGGCCTACGAGCAGTACTTC. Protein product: CASKLQGAYEQYF.